The entry below describes one T cell receptor (beta chain). Its antigen is unidentified. The data are from a study of response to subunit inactivated influenza vaccine. Study-wide results and caveats: Every seasonal influenza vaccination brings in few new T cells, the authors suggested.

Germline V gives CDR1 MNHEY, CDR2 SVGEGT. The junction had 6 bases not matched to a gene; V was cut back by 2 bases and J by 7 bases. The CDR3 is 15 amino acids. In TCRdb, the RT-PCR reads were re-called with MiXCR into one record per CDR3 protein. The data contain about 780,000 distinct CDR3 sequences, around a sixth of them seen just once; the ten biggest clones take up roughly 11%. The receptor's source is a man in his fifties who received an inactivated influenza vaccine. The input for sequencing was PBMCs from blood, taken more than 4 days after vaccination. The chain combines TRBV6-2 or TRBV6-3 with TRBJ2-1; 9 bases are shared with TRBD1. CDR3 protein: CASSYEGQGWNEQFF. In nucleotides, the CDR3 is TGTGCCAGCAGTTACGAGGGACAGGGATGGAATGAGCAGTTCTTC.